The TCR beta chain under discussion was sequenced for a study of blood T cells in healthy people across ages. Trimming stripped 4 bases from V and 2 bases from J, with 17 bases between. CDR1 is MNHNS and CDR2 is SASEGT in the germline V gene. CDR3 length equals 16 residues. Findings and limits, study-wide: Estimates drawn from one million T cells were deemed to understate diversity. The unknown donor CMV status may have confounded expanded clonotype changes.

Using a J-beta primer mix together with a sample-barcoded 5' primer, a second PCR was run for roughly 6 to 12 cycles. Each of the samples gave a minimum of 2.5 million paired-end reads that contained CDR3. TCRdb passed the 5' RACE reads through MiXCR, listing each CDR3 protein once. There are about 1.5 million distinct CDR3 sequences in the sample; approximately 42% occur only once, and approximately 4.1% lies in the top ten. The study drew donors from healthy Caucasian individuals in Russia aged roughly 6 to 90. With respect to this clonotype: Its target is unknown.

The TCR originated in a woman aged 18-29 years in good health. The chain links TRBV6-1 to TRBJ1-1; D may be TRBD1 (5 bases). Sequencing input: blood. The CDR3 sequence is CASSGTRQRINTEAFF. CDR3 sequence (DNA): TGTGCCAGCAGTGGGACCCGACAGAGAATCAACACTGAAGCTTTCTTT.